This paragraph covers one T cell receptor beta chain sequence. What it binds is not known. PCR involved 60 Vbeta and 13 Jbeta primers. Method: immunoSEQ multiplex PCR; TCRdb's copy keeps in-frame clones and lacks some. The table has hundreds of thousands of clones, around 80% seen once. These data belong to a study of cytomegalovirus exposure and HLA in healthy donors. Study observations and caveats: Reportedly, diagnosis of cytomegalovirus status by the classifier showed high specificity and sensitivity. V- and J-gene trimming in TCR beta was tied to a missense DCLRE1C variant by an analysis performed later. There were reportedly fewer N-insertions in an Asian-associated ancestry cluster than the approximately 640-donor mean, in a later analysis.

Source material: PBMCs. The source is a male donor in good health and CMV-seronegative.

CDR3 sequence reads: CASSIAGTGSGEQYF. The CDR3 DNA reads TGTGCCAGTAGTATAGCGGGGACAGGGAGTGGCGAGCAGTACTTC. This sequence joins TRBV19 and TRBJ2-7, with 9 bases fitting TRBD1. J gave up 6 bases and V 1 base, and 7 bases lay outside the gene matches. Per germline, CDR1 LNHDA and CDR2 SQIVND (reference sequence). This CDR3 spans 15 amino acids. Full variable domain (outside the CDR3, taken from reference TRBV19 and TRBJ2-7): DGGITQSPKYLFRKEGQNVTLSCEQNLNHDAMYWYRQDPGQGLRLIYYSQIVNDFQKGDIAEGYSVSREKKESFPLTVTSAQKNPTAFYLCASSIAGTGSGEQYFGPGTRLTVT.